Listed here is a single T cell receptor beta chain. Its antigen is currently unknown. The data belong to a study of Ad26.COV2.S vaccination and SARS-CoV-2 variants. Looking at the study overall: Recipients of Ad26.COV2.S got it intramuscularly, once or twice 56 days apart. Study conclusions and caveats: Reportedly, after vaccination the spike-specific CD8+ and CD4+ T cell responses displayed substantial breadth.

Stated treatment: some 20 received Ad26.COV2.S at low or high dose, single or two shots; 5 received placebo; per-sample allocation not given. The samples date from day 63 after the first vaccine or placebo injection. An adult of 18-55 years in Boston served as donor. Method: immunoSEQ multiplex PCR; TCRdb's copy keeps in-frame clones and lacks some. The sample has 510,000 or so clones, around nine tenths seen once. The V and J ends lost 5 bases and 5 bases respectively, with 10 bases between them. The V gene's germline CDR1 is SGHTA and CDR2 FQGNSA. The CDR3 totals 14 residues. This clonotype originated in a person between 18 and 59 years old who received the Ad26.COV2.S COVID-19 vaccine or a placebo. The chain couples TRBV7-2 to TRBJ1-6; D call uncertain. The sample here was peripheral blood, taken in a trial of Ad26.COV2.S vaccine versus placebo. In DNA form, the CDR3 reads TGTGCCAGCAGCCCCAGACACGATAATTCACCCCTCCACTTT. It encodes CASSPRHDNSPLHF.